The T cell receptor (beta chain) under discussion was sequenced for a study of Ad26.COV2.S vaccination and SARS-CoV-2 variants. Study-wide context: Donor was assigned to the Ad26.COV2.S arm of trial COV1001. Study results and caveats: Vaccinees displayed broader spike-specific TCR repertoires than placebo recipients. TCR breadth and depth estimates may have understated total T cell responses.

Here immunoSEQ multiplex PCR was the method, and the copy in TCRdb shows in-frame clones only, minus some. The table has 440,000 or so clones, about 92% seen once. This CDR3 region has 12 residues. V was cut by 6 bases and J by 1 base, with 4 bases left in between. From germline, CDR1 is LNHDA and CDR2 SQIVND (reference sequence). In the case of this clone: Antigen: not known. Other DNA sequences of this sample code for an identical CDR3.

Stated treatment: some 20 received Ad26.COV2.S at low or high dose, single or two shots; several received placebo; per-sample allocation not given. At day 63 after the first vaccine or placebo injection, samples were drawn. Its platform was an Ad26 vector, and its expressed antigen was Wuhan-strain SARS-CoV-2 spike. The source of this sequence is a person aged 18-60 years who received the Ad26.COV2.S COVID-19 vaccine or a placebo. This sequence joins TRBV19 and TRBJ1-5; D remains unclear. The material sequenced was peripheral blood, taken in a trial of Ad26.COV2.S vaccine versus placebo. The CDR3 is CASRQSNQPQHF. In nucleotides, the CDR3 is TGTGCCAGTAGGCAGAGCAATCAGCCCCAGCATTTT.